This is a list of T cell receptor beta chains from one sample in a study of T-cell reconstitution after alpha-beta-depleted transplantation in children. One entry per CDR3 protein results from TCRdb running MiXCR on the PCR reads. This sample has about 980,000 distinct CDR3 sequences, with 25% to 35% found just once. Sequencing was performed on PBMCs, mostly from graft donor cells, taken 360 days after TCRalphabeta/CD19-depleted stem cell transplant. These receptors all come from a boy under two years old who had a stem cell transplant for SCID, so the T cells may come from the graft donor. CDR3s include the opening cysteine and the closing phenylalanine or tryptophan.

J gene: TRBJ2-6; V gene: TRBV25-1; CDR3 protein: CASVGRSFSGANVLTF
J gene: TRBJ1-4; V gene: TRBV5-1; CDR3 protein: CASSLEATNEKLFF
J gene: TRBJ2-2; V gene: TRBV6-2/TRBV6-3; CDR3 protein: CATNRHYTGELFF
J gene: TRBJ2-1; V gene: TRBV5-5; CDR3 protein: CASSWRVQYNEQFF
J gene: TRBJ2-2; V gene: TRBV7-7; CDR3 protein: CASSPDRDGELFF
J gene: TRBJ2-7; V gene: TRBV20-1; CDR3 protein: CSARGAPGQNLSYEQYF
J gene: TRBJ2-7; V gene: TRBV4-3; CDR3 protein: CASSQDWAAYEQYF
J gene: TRBJ2-5; V gene: TRBV7-2; CDR3 protein: CASSRVYGTQYF
J gene: TRBJ2-3; V gene: TRBV12-3/TRBV12-4; CDR3 protein: CASSLRGLKDTQYF
J gene: TRBJ1-2; V gene: TRBV5-1; CDR3 protein: CASSPLDKNGYTF
J gene: TRBJ2-7; V gene: TRBV3-1; CDR3 protein: CASSRPGTYEQYF
J gene: TRBJ2-7; V gene: TRBV20-1; CDR3 protein: CSASRGGLYEQYF
J gene: TRBJ2-3; V gene: TRBV5-1; CDR3 protein: CASSLSVGAGEITDTQYF
J gene: TRBJ2-4; V gene: TRBV5-1; CDR3 protein: CASSLVAGGINIQYF
J gene: TRBJ1-1; V gene: TRBV3-1; CDR3 protein: CASSQGHAYTEAFF
J gene: TRBJ2-2; V gene: TRBV5-1; CDR3 protein: CASSLPAPNTGELFF
J gene: TRBJ2-1; V gene: TRBV25-1; CDR3 protein: CASRTAGTGFNEQFF
J gene: TRBJ1-4; V gene: TRBV19; CDR3 protein: CASSIEVGQKLFF
J gene: TRBJ2-7; V gene: TRBV4-2; CDR3 protein: CASSRETTYEQYF
J gene: TRBJ2-2; V gene: TRBV5-5; CDR3 protein: CASSQGLPGYGGELFF
J gene: TRBJ2-3; V gene: TRBV20-1; CDR3 protein: CSADGEATDTQYF
J gene: TRBJ1-4; V gene: TRBV5-1; CDR3 protein: CASRMTGSIYEKLFF
J gene: TRBJ2-2; V gene: TRBV6-5; CDR3 protein: CASSYSRTFNPELFF
J gene: TRBJ2-7; V gene: TRBV20-1; CDR3 protein: CSARDPLAGAGF
J gene: TRBJ2-3; V gene: TRBV7-2; CDR3 protein: CASSRGPAGGKDTQYF
J gene: TRBJ2-7; V gene: TRBV6-2/TRBV6-3; CDR3 protein: CASSYVLWTSGGYEQYF
J gene: TRBJ2-2; V gene: TRBV6-2/TRBV6-3; CDR3 protein: CASSYSTGVAELFF
J gene: TRBJ1-1; V gene: TRBV29-1; CDR3 protein: CSGGRGEGVMNTEAFF
J gene: TRBJ1-1; V gene: TRBV29-1; CDR3 protein: CSVEAPGRWNTEAFF
J gene: TRBJ2-3; V gene: TRBV24-1; CDR3 protein: CATSDPDSGGAVDTQYF
J gene: TRBJ2-5; V gene: TRBV29-1; CDR3 protein: CSVRYQETQYF
J gene: TRBJ1-1; V gene: TRBV12-3/TRBV12-4; CDR3 protein: CASSYRDRAIAFF
J gene: TRBJ2-6; V gene: TRBV10-3; CDR3 protein: CAISERGAGGANVLTF
J gene: TRBJ2-6; V gene: TRBV2; CDR3 protein: CARTHTGQGEVGANVLTF
J gene: TRBJ2-7; V gene: TRBV12-3/TRBV12-4; CDR3 protein: CASSFRWVRGVHYEQYF
J gene: TRBJ1-2; V gene: TRBV5-1; CDR3 protein: CASSLGSAQVERYTF
J gene: TRBJ2-2; V gene: TRBV4-1; CDR3 protein: CASSRRTGGWTGELFF
J gene: TRBJ2-5; V gene: TRBV29-1; CDR3 protein: CSFLGLQETQYF
J gene: TRBJ2-1; V gene: TRBV4-3; CDR3 protein: CASSQNTGGYNEQFF
J gene: TRBJ2-5; V gene: TRBV7-3; CDR3 protein: CASSPSNQETQYF
J gene: TRBJ2-7; V gene: TRBV27; CDR3 protein: CASSFEGAREQYF
J gene: TRBJ2-6; V gene: TRBV4-1; CDR3 protein: CASSQDWGRSSGANVLTF
J gene: TRBJ2-1; V gene: TRBV5-1; CDR3 protein: CASSDRDYRYNEQFF